One sample yielded the 26 T cell receptor beta chains listed below, sequenced in a study of T cells in Graves' hyperthyroidism and ophthalmopathy. There were TCR beta CDR3 regions amplified from RNA transcripts. TCR CDR3 underwent first-round RT-PCR with the HTBI primer set. Using its own MiXCR run on the multiplex PCR reads, TCRdb lists one record per CDR3 protein. The sample carries about 59,000 distinct CDR3 sequences, about 53% recorded once. Sequencing was performed on blood. All receptors come from a woman aged 60 to 75 with Graves' ophthalmopathy.

For this clonotype: Here the CDR3 omits its conserved ending phenylalanine or tryptophan, so a read error is the likely source. This chain connects TRBV20-1 to TRBJ2-1; TRBD2 agrees at 7 bases. The CDR3 runs 14 residues. With 6 bases clipped from V and 5 bases from J, the junction kept 10 bases outside the gene matches. The germline gives CDR1 DFQATT, CDR2 SNEGSKA (reference sequence). The CDR3 sequence is CSALGGSPNNEQFS. In nucleotides, the CDR3 is TGCAGTGCCCTAGGCGGGAGCCCCAACAATGAGCAGTTCTCC.

The chain carries TRBV9 and TRBJ2-3; 14 nucleotides line up with TRBD2. This CDR3 region has 17 residues. The germline CDR1 and CDR2 sequences are SGDLS and YYNGEE. The trim removed 3 bases at V and 6 bases at J, leaving 9 bases unmatched. This CDR3 is CASSARTSGGKGDTQYF. Written as DNA, the CDR3 is TGTGCCAGCAGCGCGCGGACTAGCGGGGGGAAAGGCGATACGCAGTATTTT.

The sample holds many counts of this clonotype. The V call is TRBV6-5, the J call TRBJ1-1; D may be TRBD1 (6 bases). Germline loops: CDR1 MNHEY, CDR2 SVGAGI. The germline V and J ends were trimmed by 2 bases and 4 bases, with 14 bases remaining between them. This CDR3 is built from 15 residues. CDR3 region: CASSYNGQSGTEAFF. In nucleotides, the CDR3 is TGTGCCAGCAGTTACAACGGACAGAGCGGCACTGAAGCTTTCTTT.

This clonotype was recorded many times. V and J are TRBV19 and TRBJ2-5, with D tentatively TRBD2 (6 bases). Germline lookup yields CDR1 LNHDA and CDR2 SQIVND (reference sequence). V was shortened by 0 bases and J by 13 bases, with 18 bases between the two germline ends. This CDR3 contains 14 residues. The CDR3 nucleotides are TGTGCCAGTAGTATAGAAGGAGGGGCCTGGGTGATGTACTTC. It translates to CASSIEGGAWVMYF. The full variable domain, with the rest looked up from reference TRBV19 and TRBJ2-5, is DGGITQSPKYLFRKEGQNVTLSCEQNLNHDAMYWYRQDPGQGLRLIYYSQIVNDFQKGDIAEGYSVSREKKESFPLTVTSAQKNPTAFYLCASSIEGGAWVMYFGPGTRLLVL.

This clonotype was counted at least ten times. This chain joins TRBV6-6 and TRBJ2-7, with D unclear. CDR3 length: 14 amino acids. Germline V CDR1 and CDR2: MNHNY, SVGAGI (reference sequence). Trimming took off 0 bases at V and 0 bases at J, with 6 bases between the two ends. The CDR3 here is CASSYSAVSYEQYF. For the CDR3, the DNA is TGTGCCAGCAGTTACTCCGCAGTCTCCTACGAGCAGTACTTC.

This clonotype is deemed medium-sized. This sequence joins TRBV4-2 and TRBJ2-1, with 7 nucleotides matching TRBD2. Trimming cost V 0 bases and J 10 bases; bases outside gene matches: 3. The CDR3 has 13 amino acids. Germline V gene sequence: CDR1 LGHNA, CDR2 YNFKEQ. CDR3 region: CASSQDVAGEQFF. The CDR3, as DNA: TGTGCCAGCAGCCAAGATGTAGCGGGCGAGCAGTTCTTC.

This clonotype was seen just once. The chain uses TRBV7-2 and TRBJ2-7; the D gene is possibly TRBD1 (6 bases). The germline V gene encodes CDR1 SGHTA and CDR2 FQGNSA. This CDR3 is built from 13 residues. The CDR3 reads CANLQGPSYEQYF. CDR3 nucleotide sequence: TGTGCTAACCTACAGGGACCGTCCTACGAGCAGTACTTC.

This clonotype was found many times. The CDR3 is CASSLGGTAYLRETQYF. The CDR3 bases are TGTGCCAGCAGCTTAGGTGGGACAGCGTACCTACGAGAGACCCAGTACTTC. The V call is TRBV7-9, the J call TRBJ2-5; TRBD1 matches at 7 bases. This CDR3 is 17 amino acids long. From germline, CDR1 is SEHNR and CDR2 FQNEAQ (reference sequence). Losses at the gene ends were 1 base for V and 4 bases for J; bases not matched to a gene: 12.

This clonotype was detected ten times or more. The gene calls are TRBV7-9 and TRBJ2-5; D gene uncertain. Trimming removed 3 bases from V and 3 bases from J, with 5 bases in between. The CDR3 has 12 residues. Germline CDR1 SEHNR, CDR2 FQNEAQ (reference sequence). CDR3 amino acids: CASSFGEETQYF. Here the CDR3 DNA reads TGTGCCAGCAGCTTCGGAGAAGAGACCCAGTACTTC.

The chain joins TRBV19 to TRBJ2-1, with 16 bases lining up with TRBD2. V dropped 10 bases and J dropped 2; count of bases not matched to a gene: 11. Looked up from germline, CDR1 is LNHDA and CDR2 is SQIVND (reference sequence). The CDR3 spans 18 residues. DNA of the CDR3: TGTGCCAAAACCGCGGGACTAGCGGGAGGGCGCACCTACAATGAGCAGTTCTTC. Its translation is CAKTAGLAGGRTYNEQFF.

This clonotype was observed many times. The chain couples TRBV7-6 to TRBJ2-7; 8 bases map to TRBD2. CDR1 and CDR2 (germline): SGHVS, FNYEAQ. J was trimmed by 4 bases and V by 2 bases; bases with no gene match: 7. The CDR3 contains 15 residues. Here the CDR3 reads CASSLRRGVIYEQYF. In nucleotides, the CDR3 is TGTGCCAGCAGCTTAAGGCGGGGGGTAATTTACGAGCAGTACTTC. Based on the CDR3 plus reference TRBV7-6 and TRBJ2-7, the full variable domain is GAGVSQSPRYKVTKRGQDVALRCDPISGHVSLYWYRQALGQGPEFLTYFNYEAQQDKSGLPNDRFSAERPEGSISTLTIQRTEQRDSAMYRCASSLRRGVIYEQYFGPGTRLTVT.

This clonotype appeared many times. The V call is TRBV11-2, the J call TRBJ1-1; weak D call: TRBD1 (6 bases). Germline V CDR1 and CDR2: SGHAT, FQNNGV. The CDR3 loop spans 13 amino acids. V was clipped by 5 bases and J by 10 bases, with 17 bases between them. This CDR3 reads CASSPLRGRVAFF. DNA for the CDR3: TGTGCCAGCAGCCCCTTGCGGGGGCGCGTAGCTTTCTTT.

The chain has TRBV7-8 and TRBJ1-2; D is ambiguous. The germline V gene encodes CDR1 SGHVS and CDR2 FQNEAQ. The CDR3 runs to 13 residues. V lost 5 bases and J lost 8, with 15 bases in between. The CDR3 DNA reads TGTGCCAGCAGCCTGGGTCCGAACCGGGGCTACACCTTC. Translation: CASSLGPNRGYTF.

As for this clonotype: An end of the junction differs from the germline gene, which may be a read error. V usage is TRBV6-6 and J usage is TRBJ1-6, with TRBD1 as a possible D gene (5 bases). CDR1 and CDR2 from the germline V gene are MNHNY and SVGAGI (reference sequence). This CDR3 is 15 amino acids long. CDR3 sequence reads: CVSADRQGYNSPLHF. CDR3 in DNA: TGTGTCAGCGCCGACCGGCAGGGTTATAATTCACCCCTCCACTTT.

This clonotype was seen ten or more times. The chain links TRBV5-8 to TRBJ1-1; no clear D. Germline V lookup: CDR1 SGHTS, CDR2 YDEGEE. CDR3 length equals 14 residues. V lost 2 bases and J lost 1, with 9 bases in between. CDR3 coding DNA: TGTGCCAGCAGCTTAGGCAGAACGAACACTGAAGCTTTCTTT. Its protein is CASSLGRTNTEAFF.

Ten or more counts support this clonotype. This chain joins TRBV10-2 and TRBJ1-6; D unclear. Germline V gives CDR1 WSHSY, CDR2 SAAADI. The CDR3 totals 17 residues. V lost 3 bases and J lost 0, with 12 bases in between. CDR3 in amino acids: CASSDSAVSSYNSPLHF. The CDR3 nucleotides read TGCGCCAGCAGTGATTCGGCGGTGAGCTCCTATAATTCACCCCTCCACTTT.

The chain couples TRBV19 to TRBJ1-5; 9 positions match TRBD1. V gave up 6 bases and J gave up 6 bases; unmatched junction bases: 6. Germline CDR1 and CDR2: LNHDA and SQIVND (reference sequence). This CDR3 is 14 amino acids long. The chain's CDR3 is CASSQGQGTQPQHF. CDR3 DNA: TGTGCCAGTAGCCAAGGACAGGGGACTCAGCCCCAGCATTTT.

This clonotype was counted many times. The chain employs TRBV7-9 and TRBJ2-4; D gene unclear. The V gene's germline CDR1 is SEHNR and CDR2 FQNEAQ (reference sequence). This CDR3 is 12 amino acids long. The germline V and J ends were trimmed by 6 bases and 11 bases, with 14 bases remaining between them. As DNA, the CDR3 is TGTGCCAGCAGATCGGTAACAGAAGTTCAGTACTTC. Residues: CASRSVTEVQYF.

The genes are TRBV7-2 and TRBJ2-2; 10 bases agree with TRBD2. The CDR3 runs to 16 residues. CDR1 is SGHTA and CDR2 is FQGNSA in the germline V gene. The V gene end was trimmed by 1 base and the J gene end by 4 bases; junction bases not matched to a gene: 3. CDR3 sequence reads: CASSLDPSGSTGELFF. The CDR3 DNA reads TGTGCCAGCAGCTTAGACCCTAGCGGGAGCACCGGGGAGCTGTTTTTT.

A note on this clonotype: Given a much more abundant clone one base away, this may be a read error. The chain links TRBV25-1 to TRBJ2-6; D assignment may be TRBD1 or TRBD2 (5 bases each). The CDR3 length is 15 residues. Trimming shortened V by 5 bases and J by 0 bases, and 8 bases separated the two germline ends. CDR1 MGHDK and CDR2 SYGVNS come from the germline V gene. In DNA form, the CDR3 reads TGTGCCAGCAGTCCCGGGGCCTCTGGGGCCAACGTCCTGACTTTC. Translating gives CASSPGASGANVLTF.

V usage is TRBV7-9 and J usage is TRBJ2-3; 8 positions match TRBD1. With V trimmed by 5 bases and J by 3 bases, 10 bases remained unmatched. This CDR3 is built from 16 residues. Germline V CDR1 and CDR2: SEHNR, FQNEAQ (reference sequence). This chain's CDR3 is CASSLRGQDLTDTQYF. The CDR3 DNA is TGTGCCAGCAGCCTCAGGGGACAGGATCTAACAGATACGCAGTATTTT.

The genes are TRBV6-5 and TRBJ2-5; 7 bases line up with TRBD2. V trimming: 3 bases; J trimming: 5 bases; junction bases outside the gene matches: 3. Germline-derived CDR1 and CDR2 are MNHEY and SVGAGI. This CDR3 contains 13 residues. The CDR3 here is CASSYRGGETQYF. The CDR3 DNA follows: TGTGCCAGCAGTTATAGGGGAGGGGAGACCCAGTACTTC.

The table lists this clonotype with many counts. The V and J genes are TRBV30 and TRBJ2-5; the D is unclear. Germline CDR1 GTSNPN, CDR2 SVGIG (reference sequence). The CDR3 has 13 residues. V shed 2 bases and J shed 7 bases, with 14 bases lying between them. The CDR3 DNA reads TGTGCCTGGAGTCCTTCCACCTGGGGGACCCAGTACTTC. Residues: CAWSPSTWGTQYF.

Turning to this clonotype: The conserved closing phenylalanine or tryptophan is absent in this CDR3, likely reflecting a read error. The rearrangement links TRBV6-5 to TRBJ1-2; the D is unclear. With 2 bases removed from V and 5 bases from J, the gap between germline ends came to 18 bases. CDR3 length: 16 amino acids. The germline V gene has CDR1 MNHEY and CDR2 SVGAGI. The CDR3 DNA reads as TGTGCCAGCAGTTACGTTCGGCGGCAGAGAAGATATGGCTACACCTCC. It specifies CASSYVRRQRRYGYTS.

This clonotype came up many times. The J gene is TRBJ2-7, the V gene TRBV7-9, with 12 bases that match TRBD2. The CDR3 is made up of 15 amino acids. The ends lost 2 bases at V and 5 bases at J; junction bases unmatched: 4. Germline lookup yields CDR1 SEHNR and CDR2 FQNEAQ (reference sequence). CDR3 in DNA: TGTGCCAGCAGCTTACCTAGCGGGGGGGCCGACGAGCAGTACTTC. It is translated as CASSLPSGGADEQYF.

The sample holds many counts of this clonotype. This sequence joins TRBV5-5 and TRBJ1-2, with 10 bases identical to TRBD1. The CDR3 contains 15 residues. V lost 0 bases to trimming and J lost 5 bases; unmatched junction nucleotides: 4. Germline loops: CDR1 SGHKS, CDR2 YYEKEE (reference sequence). The CDR3: CASSLEWTGGYGYTF. The CDR3 DNA reads as TGTGCCAGCAGCTTGGAGTGGACAGGGGGTTATGGCTACACCTTC.